The 20 T cell receptor beta chains below all came from one sample that was sequenced in a study of breast tumors, draining lymph nodes, adjacent tissues (dated by TCRdb to 2016 to 2017). Libraries were prepared through multiplex PCR. Sequenced using an Illumina HiSeq 2000. TCRdb cleaned the public reads at Q25 with fastp, built clones with MiXCR and kept in-frame beta chains. Each CDR3 protein appears once, grouped with its most common genes and DNA. This sample has over 130,000 distinct CDR3 sequences in its table, and approximately 32% of those were observed once. The ten largest clones capture about 2.5% of the sample. The lymph node samples were taken from the axillary draining lymph nodes of breast cancer patients. The sequencing sample was made of axillary lymph node tissue. The receptors derive from a female donor with breast cancer. Some clones in this sample may be carry-over from other donors' samples.

On this clonotype itself: At one end, the junction sequence differs from germline, possibly due to a read error. This chain links TRBV20-1 with TRBJ1-1; D gene ambiguous. The CDR3 has 16 amino acids. Germline loops: CDR1 DFQATT, CDR2 SNEGSKA (reference sequence). The CDR3 bases are TGCAGTTCTAGAGATCCGAGGAGGACTGGGAACACTGAAGCTTTCTTT. The encoded protein is CSSRDPRRTGNTEAFF.

This chain uses TRBV9 with TRBJ1-4; D unresolved. This CDR3 is built from 16 residues. CDR1 is SGDLS, CDR2 YYNGEE, per germline. Deletions cut 3 bases from V and 2 bases from J, with 14 bases between. CDR3 nucleotide sequence: TGTGCCAGCAGCGCGCGAGGTGGTCGGACTAATGAAAAACTGTTTTTT. It encodes CASSARGGRTNEKLFF.

In regard to this clonotype: No conserved phenylalanine or tryptophan ends this CDR3, so it is likely a read error. The chain couples TRBV19 to TRBJ2-4, with TRBD2 matching over 8 bases. With V trimmed by 6 bases and J by 7 bases, 14 bases remained unmatched. The CDR3 is 16 amino acids. Germline V CDR1 and CDR2: LNHDA, SQIVND (reference sequence). CDR3 loop: CASSQASTGLVNIQYS. The CDR3 nucleotides read TGTGCCAGTAGCCAAGCTTCCACGGGACTAGTGAACATTCAGTACTCC.

V and J are TRBV20-1 and TRBJ1-2, with 11 nucleotides matching TRBD1. Losses at the gene ends were 7 bases for V and 7 bases for J; bases not matched to a gene: 5. The CDR3 covers 12 residues. The germline CDR1 and CDR2 sequences are DFQATT and SNEGSKA (reference sequence). The chain's CDR3 is CSVQDRGLGYTF. CDR3 sequence (DNA): TGCAGTGTCCAGGACAGGGGGCTTGGCTACACCTTC.

This clonotype was observed at least ten times. The rearrangement joins TRBV28 to TRBJ1-3; D unclear. Germline V gene sequence: CDR1 MDHEN, CDR2 SYDVKM. The CDR3 contains 17 residues. V was cut by 4 bases and J by 0 bases, with 16 bases left in between. The CDR3 sequence is CASSSYSHRTSGNTIYF. CDR3 DNA: TGTGCCAGCAGTTCGTACAGCCACCGAACCTCTGGAAACACCATATATTTT.

This clonotype was found many times. J is TRBJ2-3 and V is TRBV7-3; D call uncertain. This CDR3 comprises 13 residues. Trimming shortened V by 2 bases and J by 6 bases, and 9 bases separated the two germline ends. Per the germline V gene, CDR1 is SGHTA and CDR2 is FQGTGA. The CDR3 DNA sequence: TGTGCCAGCAGCTTAGGGTCTCCGGATACGCAGTATTTT. Its protein is CASSLGSPDTQYF.

This clonotype was found a few times. The chain employs TRBV20-1 and TRBJ1-1; D gene uncertain. The germline V gene encodes CDR1 DFQATT and CDR2 SNEGSKA (reference sequence). This CDR3 has 13 residues. Trimming stripped 4 bases from V and 8 bases from J, with 17 bases between. Here the CDR3 DNA reads TGCAGTGCTAAACCCCCTTACGGCCCGGAAGCTTTCTTT. Translation: CSAKPPYGPEAFF.

A remark on this clonotype: Germline and junction disagree at one end, which may indicate a read error. The chain is built from TRBV12-3 or TRBV12-4 and TRBJ2-3; D is perhaps TRBD2 (5 bases). The CDR3 consists of 14 residues. The CDR3 loop reads CASSGASRADMQYF. DNA of the CDR3: TGTGCCAGCAGTGGCGCCTCGAGGGCAGATATGCAGTATTTT.

The rearrangement joins TRBV5-5 to TRBJ1-1, with no clear D. V gave up 4 bases and J gave up 1 base, with 20 bases separating them. This CDR3 region has 17 residues. Germline CDR1 and CDR2: SGHKS and YYEKEE (reference sequence). The CDR3 sequence: CASSAEGKTSTNTEAFF. CDR3 bases: TGTGCCAGCAGCGCGGAGGGCAAAACGTCGACGAACACTGAAGCTTTCTTT.

The sample holds many counts of this clonotype. The chain carries TRBV18 and TRBJ1-6; 8 nucleotides match TRBD1. Germline V gives CDR1 KGHSH, CDR2 LQKENI. The V gene end was trimmed by 5 bases and the J gene end by 10 bases; junction bases not matched to a gene: 7. The CDR3 has 14 amino acids. CDR3 protein: CASSLQGAPSPLHF. The CDR3, as DNA: TGTGCCAGCTCATTGCAGGGGGCGCCATCACCCCTCCACTTT.

This rearrangement joins TRBV15 to TRBJ2-5, with a weak D call TRBD1 (6 bases). V shed 3 bases and J shed 1 base, with 9 bases lying between them. Per germline, CDR1 LNHNV and CDR2 YYDKDF (reference sequence). The CDR3 extends over 14 amino acids. The CDR3 DNA sequence: TGTGCCACCAGCAGTGAACAGGGCCAAGAGACCCAGTACTTC. This encodes CATSSEQGQETQYF.

The genes are TRBV20-1 and TRBJ2-5; D gene unclear. Germline lookup yields CDR1 DFQATT and CDR2 SNEGSKA (reference sequence). The V end lost 2 bases, the J end lost 2 bases, and 18 bases lay between the germline ends. The CDR3 consists of 16 residues. CDR3: CSARKWAGEPQETQYF. Written as DNA, the CDR3 is TGCAGTGCTAGAAAGTGGGCCGGCGAACCGCAAGAGACCCAGTACTTC.

This clonotype has at least ten counts. The chain carries TRBV10-3 and TRBJ1-3; D might be TRBD1 (5 bases). CDR3 length equals 15 residues. The V end was cut by 1 base, the J end by 2 bases, with 9 bases between. Germline CDR1 reads ENHRY; CDR2 reads SYGVKD. For the CDR3, the DNA is TGTGCCATCAGTGAGTGGGGGTTGCCTGGAAACACCATATATTTT. This sequence encodes CAISEWGLPGNTIYF.

This clonotype was observed many times. CDR3 protein: CASSEQGTDTQYF. The CDR3 DNA reads as TGTGCCAGCAGTGAACAGGGCACAGATACGCAGTATTTT. This sequence joins TRBV6-1 and TRBJ2-3; D gene uncertain. The CDR3 spans 13 residues. The germline V gene has CDR1 MNHNS and CDR2 SASEGT. V lost 2 bases to trimming and J lost 1 base, with 4 bases between them.

J is TRBJ2-2 and V is TRBV6-5; weak D call: TRBD2 (6 bases). Trimming pared 8 bases from V and 1 base from J, leaving 11 bases between. Per the germline V gene, CDR1 is MNHEY and CDR2 is SVGAGI. The CDR3 length is 14 residues. CDR3 nucleotides: TGTGCCAGCCGTCGGGGGAGGAACACCGGGGAGCTGTTTTTT. Protein sequence: CASRRGRNTGELFF.

This clonotype was seen ten or more times. CDR3 amino acids: CSAGNIKGTGELFF. The CDR3 DNA is TGCAGTGCTGGAAACATAAAGGGCACCGGGGAGCTGTTTTTT. The chain employs TRBV20-1 and TRBJ2-2; no firm D call. The CDR3 length is 14 residues. Germline assignment: CDR1 DFQATT and CDR2 SNEGSKA (reference sequence). V was shortened by 5 bases and J by 4 bases, with 14 bases between the two germline ends.

This clonotype was picked up many times. The gene calls are TRBV7-2 and TRBJ2-3; 9 bases line up with TRBD2. CDR1 is SGHTA and CDR2 is FQGNSA in the germline V gene. This CDR3 spans 16 amino acids. V lost 2 bases to trimming and J lost 2 bases; unmatched junction nucleotides: 5. The CDR3 spells CASSLRSSGITDTQYF. CDR3 in DNA: TGTGCCAGCAGCTTAAGGTCTAGCGGGATCACAGATACGCAGTATTTT. The full variable domain, in which reference TRBV7-2 and TRBJ2-3 provide the parts outside the CDR3, is GAGVSQSPSNKVTEKGKDVELRCDPISGHTALYWYRQSLGQGLEFLIYFQGNSAPDKSGLPSDRFSAERTGGSVSTLTIQRTQQEDSAVYLCASSLRSSGITDTQYFGPGTRLTVL.

This chain uses TRBV9 with TRBJ1-4; no clear D gene. Germline V lookup: CDR1 SGDLS, CDR2 YYNGEE. This CDR3 region has 14 residues. With 0 bases removed from V and 2 bases from J, the gap between germline ends came to 5 bases. CDR3 nucleotide sequence: TGTGCCAGCAGCGTAGGGTCTACTAATGAAAAACTGTTTTTT. This codes for CASSVGSTNEKLFF. Full variable domain (missing parts from reference TRBV9 and TRBJ1-4): DSGVTQTPKHLITATGQRVTLRCSPRSGDLSVYWYQQSLDQGLQFLIQYYNGEERAKGNILERFSAQQFPDLHSELNLSSLELGDSALYFCASSVGSTNEKLFFGSGTQLSVL.

The CDR3 reads CRLAGDYNEQFF. The CDR3 DNA sequence: TGCAGGCTAGCGGGGGACTACAATGAGCAGTTCTTC. The J gene is TRBJ2-1, the V gene TRBV20-1, with TRBD2 matching 10 bases. The CDR3 runs 12 residues. CDR1 DFQATT and CDR2 SNEGSKA come from the germline V gene (reference sequence).

Turning to this clonotype: This clone may be a read error of a much larger clone one base away. The chain recombines TRBV5-5 with TRBJ1-2; D is perhaps TRBD1 (6 bases). Germline values: CDR1 SGHKS, CDR2 YYEKEE (reference sequence). V was shortened by 1 base and J by 8 bases, with 15 bases between the two germline ends. This CDR3 is 14 amino acids long. The CDR3 DNA sequence: TGTGCCAGCAGCTTGACGGGGGCAGTTGACGGCTACACCTTC. Translation: CASSLTGAVDGYTF.